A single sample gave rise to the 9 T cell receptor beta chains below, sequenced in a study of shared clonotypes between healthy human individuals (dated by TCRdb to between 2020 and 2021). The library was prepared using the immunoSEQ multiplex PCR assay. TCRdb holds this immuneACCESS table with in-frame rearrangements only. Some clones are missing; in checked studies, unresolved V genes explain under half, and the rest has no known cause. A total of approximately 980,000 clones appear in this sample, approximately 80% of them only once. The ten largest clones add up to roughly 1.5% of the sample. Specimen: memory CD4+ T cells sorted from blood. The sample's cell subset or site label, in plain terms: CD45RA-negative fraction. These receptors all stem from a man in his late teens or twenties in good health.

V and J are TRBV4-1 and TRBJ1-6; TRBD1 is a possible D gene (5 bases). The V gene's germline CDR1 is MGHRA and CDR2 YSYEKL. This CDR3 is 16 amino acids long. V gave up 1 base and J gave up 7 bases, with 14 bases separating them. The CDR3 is CASSQVDDSPNSPLHF. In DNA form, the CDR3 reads TGCGCCAGCAGCCAAGTGGATGACAGCCCCAATTCACCCCTCCACTTT.

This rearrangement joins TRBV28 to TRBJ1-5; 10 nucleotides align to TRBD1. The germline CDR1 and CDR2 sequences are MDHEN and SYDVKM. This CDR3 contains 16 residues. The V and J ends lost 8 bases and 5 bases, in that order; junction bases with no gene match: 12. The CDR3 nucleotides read TGTGCCAGCCTCCGCTTTCTGACAGGGGGCGATCAGCCCCAGCATTTT. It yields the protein CASLRFLTGGDQPQHF.

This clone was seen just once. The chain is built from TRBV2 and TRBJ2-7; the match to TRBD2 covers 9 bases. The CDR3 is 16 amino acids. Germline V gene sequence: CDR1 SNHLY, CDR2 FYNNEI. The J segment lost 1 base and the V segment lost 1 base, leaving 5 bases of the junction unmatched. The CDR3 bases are TGTGCCAGCAGTGAAGGCCGGCTAGCGGGGTCCTACGAGCAGTACTTC. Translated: CASSEGRLAGSYEQYF.

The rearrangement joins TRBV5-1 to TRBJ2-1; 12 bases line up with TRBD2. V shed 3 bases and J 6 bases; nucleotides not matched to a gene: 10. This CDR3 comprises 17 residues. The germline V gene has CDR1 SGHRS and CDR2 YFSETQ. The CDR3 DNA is TGCGCCAGCAGCTCATCTTCCGGACTAGCGGGACCCAATGAGCAGTTCTTC. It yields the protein CASSSSSGLAGPNEQFF.

The CDR3 protein is CASSLAASGITDTQYF. The CDR3 DNA follows: TGCGCCAGCAGCTTGGCAGCTAGCGGGATCACAGATACGCAGTATTTT. The chain joins TRBV5-1 to TRBJ2-3; TRBD2 agrees at 9 bases. Per germline, CDR1 SGHRS and CDR2 YFSETQ. The CDR3 has 16 residues. The trim removed 0 bases at V and 2 bases at J, leaving 4 bases unmatched. Filled out from reference TRBV5-1 and TRBJ2-3, the complete variable domain reads KAGVTQTPRYLIKTRGQQVTLSCSPISGHRSVSWYQQTPGQGLQFLFEYFSETQRNKGNFPGRFSGRQFSNSRSEMNVSTLELGDSALYLCASSLAASGITDTQYFGPGTRLTVL.

CDR3 coding DNA: TGTGCCTGGAAAGTCGCCAAAGAGCAGTTCTTC. Translation gives CAWKVAKEQFF. The chain joins TRBV30 to TRBJ2-1; D unclear. From germline, CDR1 is GTSNPN and CDR2 SVGIG (reference sequence). Between the trimmed V and J ends, which lost 4 bases and 10 bases, there was a span of 11 bases. The CDR3 runs 11 residues.

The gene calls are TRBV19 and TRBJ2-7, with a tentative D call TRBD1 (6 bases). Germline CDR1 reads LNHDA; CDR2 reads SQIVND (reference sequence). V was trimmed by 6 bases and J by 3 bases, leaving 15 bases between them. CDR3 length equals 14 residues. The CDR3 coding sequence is TGTGCCAGTAGACCCAGGGGAATCGGCTACGAGCAGTACTTC. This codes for CASRPRGIGYEQYF.

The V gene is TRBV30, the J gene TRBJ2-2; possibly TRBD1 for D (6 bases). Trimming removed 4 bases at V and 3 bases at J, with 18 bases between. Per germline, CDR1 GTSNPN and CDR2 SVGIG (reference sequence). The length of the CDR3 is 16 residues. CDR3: CAWNQGTARYTGELFF. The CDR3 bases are TGTGCCTGGAATCAGGGGACCGCTCGATACACCGGGGAGCTGTTTTTT.

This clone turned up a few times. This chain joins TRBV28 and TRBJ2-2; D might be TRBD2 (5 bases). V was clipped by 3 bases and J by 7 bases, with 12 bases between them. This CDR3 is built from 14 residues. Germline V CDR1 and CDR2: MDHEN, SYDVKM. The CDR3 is CASSLVRRGGELFF. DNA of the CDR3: TGTGCCAGCAGTTTGGTGCGCCGGGGCGGGGAGCTGTTTTTT.